Presented here are 2 T cell receptor beta chains from one specimen sequenced in a study of CD8+ T cells in alopecia areata. Reverse transcription of extracted RNA yielded cDNA, which provided the sequencing template. Assay used: immunoSEQ multiplex PCR; TCRdb lists only in-frame clones, some missing. Counted here are over 250,000 clones, about 62% occurring once; the ten biggest clones make up 0.75% to 0.95%. Treatment meaning: oral pan-JAK inhibitor, 5-10 mg twice daily. The material sequenced was CD4+ T cells sorted from blood, taken around week 53, from a patient treated with tofacitinib. The receptors here all came from a human donor with alopecia areata.

The genes are TRBV30 and TRBJ2-5, with TRBD2 identical over 8 bases. Germline lookup yields CDR1 GTSNPN and CDR2 SVGIG (reference sequence). The CDR3 consists of 15 residues. With V trimmed by 0 bases and J by 0 bases, 3 bases remained unmatched. This CDR3 reads CAWSVTGGDQETQYF. The DNA for the CDR3 is TGTGCCTGGAGTGTAACGGGGGGGGACCAAGAGACCCAGTACTTC.

The CDR3 sequence is CAWDRGRNTEAFF. The CDR3 bases are TGTGCCTGGGACAGGGGCCGAAACACTGAAGCTTTCTTT. This chain connects TRBV30 to TRBJ1-1; 8 nucleotides match TRBD1. CDR3 length equals 13 residues. V trimming: 5 bases; J trimming: 2 bases; junction bases outside the gene matches: 4. Germline CDR1 is GTSNPN and CDR2 is SVGIG (reference sequence).